A selection of T cell receptor beta chains follows, all from one sample in a study of T cell responses to AZD1222 COVID-19 vaccine. TCRdb's table, derived via immunoSEQ multiplex PCR, lists solely in-frame clones and lacks some. The sample consists of roughly 130,000 clones, around 90% of them appearing once. Sequenced here: peripheral blood, sampled on day 0 of AZD1222 vaccination. The receptors derive from an adult in good health. Both conserved end residues are part of each CDR3. The order of the fields is V gene, J gene, D gene, CDR3 DNA, CDR3 protein. A D gene is named only where the DNA matches it firmly.

V: TRBV7-2; J: TRBJ1-6; D: -; DNA: TGTGCCAGCAGCTTAGAGGGCAGGGGAAATTCACCCCTCCACTTT; CDR3: CASSLEGRGNSPLHF
V: TRBV7-7; J: TRBJ1-5; D: TRBD1; DNA: TGTGCTAGCAGCTTCCGACAGGGTGATAATAGCAATCAGCCCCAGCATTTT; CDR3: CASSFRQGDNSNQPQHF
V: TRBV7-2; J: TRBJ1-1; D: -; DNA: TGTGCCAGCAGCTTAACCCCGGCGAACACTGAAGCTTTCTTT; CDR3: CASSLTPANTEAFF
V: TRBV6-4; J: TRBJ2-7; D: TRBD1; DNA: TGTGCCAGCAGTGCGGACAGGGGGACCTACGAGCAGTACTTC; CDR3: CASSADRGTYEQYF
V: TRBV6-2/TRBV6-3; J: TRBJ2-1; D: TRBD2; DNA: TGTGCCAGCAGTTACTACGGGGGGAGCGCAAATGAGCAGTTCTTC; CDR3: CASSYYGGSANEQFF
V: TRBV28; J: TRBJ1-1; D: TRBD1; DNA: TGTGCCAGCAGTAACCTCGGACCCAGGGGGGAAGCTTTCTTT; CDR3: CASSNLGPRGEAFF
V: TRBV28; J: TRBJ1-2; D: TRBD1; DNA: TGTGCCAGCAGTCCGACAGGGGAAGGCTACACCTTC; CDR3: CASSPTGEGYTF
V: TRBV15; J: TRBJ1-1; D: -; DNA: TGTGCCACCAGCAGAGGACACCAGAACACTGAAGCTTTCTTT; CDR3: CATSRGHQNTEAFF
V: TRBV11-2; J: TRBJ1-2; D: -; DNA: TGTGCCCTAAGTGAGAACCCAGGGATAGGCGGCTACACCTTC; CDR3: CALSENPGIGGYTF
V: TRBV7-9; J: TRBJ1-2; D: -; DNA: TGTGCCAGCAGCTTACTAGGAAACTATGGCTACACCTTC; CDR3: CASSLLGNYGYTF
V: TRBV7-3; J: TRBJ1-1; D: -; DNA: TGTGCCAGCAGCTCCCTAATAAGGGCCTCTGAAGCTTTCTTT; CDR3: CASSSLIRASEAFF
V: TRBV7-2; J: TRBJ2-5; D: TRBD2; DNA: TGTGCCAGCAGCGGGAGGCCGGGGGGGACCCAGTACTTC; CDR3: CASSGRPGGTQYF
V: TRBV6-4; J: TRBJ1-1; D: -; DNA: TGTGCCAGCAGTGACTCCAGGGTGGGGTCGAACACTGAAGCTTTCTTT; CDR3: CASSDSRVGSNTEAFF
V: TRBV6-6; J: TRBJ2-2; D: -; DNA: TGTGCCAGCAGGACGGTTGGCGAGCTGTTTTTT; CDR3: CASRTVGELFF
V: TRBV27; J: TRBJ2-2; D: -; DNA: TGTGCCAGCCGCGACGCGGGCCTAGATGGCGGGGAGCTGTTTTTT; CDR3: CASRDAGLDGGELFF
V: TRBV11-2; J: TRBJ2-7; D: -; DNA: TGTGCCAGCAGCGCCGCGACAGGAGATGGCGAGCAGTACTTC; CDR3: CASSAATGDGEQYF
V: TRBV29-1; J: TRBJ2-3; D: TRBD1; DNA: TGCAGCGTTGAAAGGGACAGAAGCACAGATACGCAGTATTTT; CDR3: CSVERDRSTDTQYF